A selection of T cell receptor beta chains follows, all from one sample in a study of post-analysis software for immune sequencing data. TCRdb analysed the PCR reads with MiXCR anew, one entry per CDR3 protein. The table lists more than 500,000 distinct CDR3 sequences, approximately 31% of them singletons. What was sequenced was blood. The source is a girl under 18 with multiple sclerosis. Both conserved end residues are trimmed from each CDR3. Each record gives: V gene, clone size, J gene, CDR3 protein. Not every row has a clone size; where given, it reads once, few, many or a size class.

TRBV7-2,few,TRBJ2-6,ASTLRGASGANVLT
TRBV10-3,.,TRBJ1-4,AISESAAFKEKLF
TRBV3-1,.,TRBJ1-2,ASSQGADGYT
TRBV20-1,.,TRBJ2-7,SAGEDRPYEQY
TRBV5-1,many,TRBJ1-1,ASSLSGRNTEAF
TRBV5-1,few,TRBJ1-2,ASSLMGKETNYGYT
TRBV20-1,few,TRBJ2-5,SASLRGRETQY
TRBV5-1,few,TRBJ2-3,ASSLIAGGTHTDTQY
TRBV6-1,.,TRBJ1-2,ASRERGQGNYGYT
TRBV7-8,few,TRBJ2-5,ASSLRLQRPGRFFLETQY
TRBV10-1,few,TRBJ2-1,ASSDRQGVDEQF
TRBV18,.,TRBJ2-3,ASSPRRGAFLDTQY
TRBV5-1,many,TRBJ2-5,ASSLGQGGETQY
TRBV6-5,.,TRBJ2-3,ASSYSSSGPDTQY
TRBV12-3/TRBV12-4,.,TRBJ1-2,ASTRGLGIGYT
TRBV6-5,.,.,ASRPTGGGYEQY
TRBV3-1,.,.,ASSLDSSSYNEQY
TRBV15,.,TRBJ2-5,ATSSSRTTLQETQY
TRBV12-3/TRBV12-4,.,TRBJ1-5,ASSLDDNQPQH
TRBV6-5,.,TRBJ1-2,ASRGRGRPKFTYT
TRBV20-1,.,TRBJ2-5,SARDSAAYQETQY
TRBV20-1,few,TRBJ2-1,SASLEQGAYNEQF